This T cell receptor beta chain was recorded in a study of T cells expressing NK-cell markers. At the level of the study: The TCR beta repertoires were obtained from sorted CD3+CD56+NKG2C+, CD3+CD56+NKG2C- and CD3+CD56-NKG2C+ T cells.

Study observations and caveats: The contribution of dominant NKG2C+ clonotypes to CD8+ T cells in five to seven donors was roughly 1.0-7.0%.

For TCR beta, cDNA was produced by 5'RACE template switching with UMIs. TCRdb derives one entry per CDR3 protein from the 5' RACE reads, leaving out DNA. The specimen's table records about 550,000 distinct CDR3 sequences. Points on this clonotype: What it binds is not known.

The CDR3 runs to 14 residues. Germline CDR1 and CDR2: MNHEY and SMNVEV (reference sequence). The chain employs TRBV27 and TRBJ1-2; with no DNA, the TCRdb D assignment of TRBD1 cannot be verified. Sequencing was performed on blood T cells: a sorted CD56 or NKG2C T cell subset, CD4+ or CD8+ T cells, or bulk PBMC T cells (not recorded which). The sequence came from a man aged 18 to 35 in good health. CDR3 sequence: CASSLSKGVYGYTF.